The 4 T cell receptor beta chains presented below share a single source sample, sequenced in a study of breast tumors, draining lymph nodes, adjacent tissues. Samples came from axillary lymph nodes draining the breast cancer. TCRdb recomputed calls from the multiplex PCR reads with MiXCR, one row per CDR3 protein. Of 160,000 or so distinct CDR3 sequences in the sample, more than 25% were seen once. The sequencing input was axillary lymph node tissue. These receptor sequences come from a female donor with breast cancer. Some clones in this sample may be carry-over from other donors' samples.

Many counts were recorded for this clonotype. This chain connects TRBV30 to TRBJ1-2, with 7 nucleotides matching TRBD1. The J segment lost 2 bases and the V segment lost 2 bases, leaving 8 bases of the junction unmatched. CDR3 size: 15 residues. Germline V gives CDR1 GTSNPN, CDR2 SVGIG (reference sequence). CDR3 coding DNA: TGTGCCTGGAGTACCGGACAGGTCTCGAACTATGGCTACACCTTC. Translation gives CAWSTGQVSNYGYTF.

This clonotype was recorded at least ten times. The CDR3 DNA reads TGCAGTGCTAGTCAGGGGATAGCCCTCCACTTT. Translating gives CSASQGIALHF. The genes are TRBV20-1 and TRBJ1-6, with D perhaps matching TRBD1 (6 bases). The CDR3 extends over 11 amino acids. CDR1 is DFQATT and CDR2 is SNEGSKA in the germline V gene (reference sequence). The V end lost 3 bases, the J end lost 14 bases, and 11 bases lay between the germline ends.

Ten or more counts support this clonotype. This chain connects TRBV6-5 to TRBJ1-2; TRBD1 aligns across 8 bases. This CDR3 has 14 amino acids. Germline CDR1 reads MNHEY; CDR2 reads SVGAGI. V dropped 7 bases and J dropped 5; count of bases not matched to a gene: 9. CDR3 sequence: CASTLTGGGYGYTF. The CDR3 region has the DNA TGTGCCAGCACCCTAACAGGGGGAGGATATGGCTACACCTTC.

About this clonotype: A read error may produce the germline difference seen at one junction end. The chain is built from TRBV7-9 and TRBJ2-3, with D possibly matching TRBD2 (5 bases). In germline, CDR1 is SEHNR, CDR2 FQNEAQ (reference sequence). There are 17 residues in the CDR3. The CDR3 DNA sequence: TGCGCCAGCAGCTTAACGCCTTCCGCTCCTAGCACAGATCCGCAGTATTTT. Protein product: CASSLTPSAPSTDPQYF.